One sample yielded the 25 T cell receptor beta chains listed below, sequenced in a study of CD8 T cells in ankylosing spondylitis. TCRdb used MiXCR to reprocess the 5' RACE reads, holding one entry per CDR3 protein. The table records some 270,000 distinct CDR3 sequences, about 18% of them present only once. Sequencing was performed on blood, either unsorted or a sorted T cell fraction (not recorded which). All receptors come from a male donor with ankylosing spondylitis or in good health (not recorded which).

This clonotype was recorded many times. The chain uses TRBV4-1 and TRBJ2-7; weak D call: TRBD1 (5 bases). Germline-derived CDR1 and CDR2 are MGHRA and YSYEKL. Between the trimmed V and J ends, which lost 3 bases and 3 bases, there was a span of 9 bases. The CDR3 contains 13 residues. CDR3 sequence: CASSQVDSYEQYF. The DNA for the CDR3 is TGCGCCAGCAGCCAGGTTGACAGCTACGAGCAGTACTTC.

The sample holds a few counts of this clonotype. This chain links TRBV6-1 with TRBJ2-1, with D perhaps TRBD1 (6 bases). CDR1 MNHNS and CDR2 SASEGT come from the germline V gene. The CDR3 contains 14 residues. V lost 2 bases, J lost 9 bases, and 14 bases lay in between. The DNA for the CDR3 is TGTGCCAGCAGTGAATGGGGGCCGGCGGGTGAGCAGTTCTTC. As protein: CASSEWGPAGEQFF.

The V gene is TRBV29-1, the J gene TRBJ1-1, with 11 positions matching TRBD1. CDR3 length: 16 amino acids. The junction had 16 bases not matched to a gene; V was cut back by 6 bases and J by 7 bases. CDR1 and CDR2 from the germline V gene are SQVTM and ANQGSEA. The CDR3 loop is CSVDLAGTGGSDEAFF. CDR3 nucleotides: TGCAGCGTAGACCTTGCCGGGACAGGGGGATCTGATGAAGCTTTCTTT. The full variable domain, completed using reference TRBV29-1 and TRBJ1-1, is SAVISQKPSRDICQRGTSLTIQCQVDSQVTMMFWYRQQPGQSLTLIATANQGSEATYESGFVIDKFPISRPNLTFSTLTVSNMSPEDSSIYLCSVDLAGTGGSDEAFFGQGTRLTVV.

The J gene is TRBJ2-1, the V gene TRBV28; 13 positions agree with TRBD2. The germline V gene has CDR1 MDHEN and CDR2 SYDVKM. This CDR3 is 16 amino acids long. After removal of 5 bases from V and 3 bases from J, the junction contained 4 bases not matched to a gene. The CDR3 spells CASSGGLAGVYNEQFF. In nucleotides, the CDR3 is TGTGCCAGCAGTGGAGGACTAGCGGGAGTCTACAATGAGCAGTTCTTC.

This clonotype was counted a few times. The CDR3 protein is CAISESIRGGYNEQFF. The DNA of the CDR3 is TGTGCCATCAGTGAGTCGATTCGGGGAGGTTACAATGAGCAGTTCTTC. V gene TRBV10-3 combines with J gene TRBJ2-1; D possibly corresponds to TRBD2 (6 bases). CDR1 is ENHRY, CDR2 SYGVKD, per germline. CDR3 length: 16 residues. V dropped 0 bases and J dropped 4 bases, with 13 bases sitting between them.

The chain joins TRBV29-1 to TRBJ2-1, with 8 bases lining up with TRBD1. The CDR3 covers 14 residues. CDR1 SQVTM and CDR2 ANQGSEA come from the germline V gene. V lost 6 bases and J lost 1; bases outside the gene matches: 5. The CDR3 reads CSVSDRGSYNEQFF. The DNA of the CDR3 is TGCAGCGTCTCAGACAGGGGTTCCTACAATGAGCAGTTCTTC.

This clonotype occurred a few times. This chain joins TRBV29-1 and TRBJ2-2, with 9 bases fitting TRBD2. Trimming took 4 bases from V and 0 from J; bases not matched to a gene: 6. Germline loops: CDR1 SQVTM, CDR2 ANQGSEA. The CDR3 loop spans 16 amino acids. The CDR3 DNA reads TGCAGCGTTGGCGTAGCGGGAGTGCCGAACACCGGGGAGCTGTTTTTT. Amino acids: CSVGVAGVPNTGELFF.

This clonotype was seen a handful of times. CDR3 sequence reads: CAISEPGASGRETQYF. CDR3 nucleotide sequence: TGTGCCATCAGTGAGCCCGGGGCGTCAGGTCGGGAGACCCAGTACTTC. The chain links TRBV10-3 to TRBJ2-5, with D perhaps given as TRBD1 or TRBD2 (5 bases each). The CDR3 is 16 residues long. CDR1 ENHRY and CDR2 SYGVKD come from the germline V gene. V was pared by 2 bases and J by 5 bases, with 18 bases between.

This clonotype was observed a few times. The CDR3 loop reads CASSLERQGLKPQHF. The CDR3 DNA reads as TGTGCCAGCAGCTTAGAGCGACAGGGTCTTAAGCCCCAGCATTTT. The chain is built from TRBV7-8 and TRBJ1-5; 7 nucleotides match TRBD1. The CDR3 is made up of 15 amino acids. V was pared by 1 base and J by 8 bases, with 8 bases of the junction left unmatched. Per germline, CDR1 SGHVS and CDR2 FQNEAQ.

The CDR3 DNA follows: TGTGCCAGCAGTGAAGCAGGACTAACGGATAAGCAGTTCTTC. Protein: CASSEAGLTDKQFF. The rearrangement uses TRBV6-1 and TRBJ2-1; a possible D gene is TRBD2 (6 bases). The germline V gene encodes CDR1 MNHNS and CDR2 SASEGT. The CDR3 length is 14 residues. V lost 0 bases to trimming and J lost 11 bases, with 14 bases between them.

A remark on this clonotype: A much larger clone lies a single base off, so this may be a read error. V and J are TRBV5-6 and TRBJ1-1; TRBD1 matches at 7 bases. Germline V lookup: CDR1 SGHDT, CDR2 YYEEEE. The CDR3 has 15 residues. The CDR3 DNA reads TGTGCCAGCAGCTGGCCAGGGACAGCGAACCCTGAAGCTTTCTTT. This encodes CASSWPGTANPEAFF.

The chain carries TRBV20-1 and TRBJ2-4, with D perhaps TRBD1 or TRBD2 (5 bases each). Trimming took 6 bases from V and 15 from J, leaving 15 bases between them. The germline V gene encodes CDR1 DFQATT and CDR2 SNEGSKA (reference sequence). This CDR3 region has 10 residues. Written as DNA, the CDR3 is TGCAGTGCATTGACAGCGGATCCGTACTTC. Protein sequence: CSALTADPYF.

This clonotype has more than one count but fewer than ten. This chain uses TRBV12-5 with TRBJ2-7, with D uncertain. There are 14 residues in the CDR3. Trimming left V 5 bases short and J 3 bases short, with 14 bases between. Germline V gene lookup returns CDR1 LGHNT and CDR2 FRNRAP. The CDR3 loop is CASGTDMFGYEQYF. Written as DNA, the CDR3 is TGTGCTAGTGGTACTGACATGTTTGGCTACGAGCAGTACTTC.

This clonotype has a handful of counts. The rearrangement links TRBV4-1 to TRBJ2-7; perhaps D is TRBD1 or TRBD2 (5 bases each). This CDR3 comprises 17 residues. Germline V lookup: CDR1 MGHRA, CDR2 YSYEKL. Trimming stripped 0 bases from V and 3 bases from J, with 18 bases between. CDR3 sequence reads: CASSQDRGAGSNYEQYF. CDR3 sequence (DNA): TGCGCCAGCAGCCAAGATAGAGGGGCGGGCTCTAACTACGAGCAGTACTTC.

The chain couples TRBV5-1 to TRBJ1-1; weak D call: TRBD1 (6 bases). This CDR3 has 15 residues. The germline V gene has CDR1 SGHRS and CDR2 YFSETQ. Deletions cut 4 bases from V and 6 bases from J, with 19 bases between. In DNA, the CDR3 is TGCGCCAGCAGCGAGACAGGCCCCCCGAGCGCTGAAGCTTTCTTT. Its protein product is CASSETGPPSAEAFF.

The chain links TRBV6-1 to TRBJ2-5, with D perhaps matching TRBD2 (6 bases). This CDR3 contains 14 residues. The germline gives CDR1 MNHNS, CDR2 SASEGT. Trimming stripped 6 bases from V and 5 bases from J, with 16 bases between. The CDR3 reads CASSSLGGVETQYF. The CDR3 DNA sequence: TGTGCCAGCAGCTCCCTTGGAGGGGTGGAGACCCAGTACTTC.

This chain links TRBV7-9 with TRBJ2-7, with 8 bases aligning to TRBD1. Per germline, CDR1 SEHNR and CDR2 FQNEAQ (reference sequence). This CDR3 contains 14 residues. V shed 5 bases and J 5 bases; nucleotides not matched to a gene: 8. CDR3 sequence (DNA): TGTGCCAGCAGCGGGGACAGGTCTCCAGACGAGCAGTACTTC. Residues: CASSGDRSPDEQYF.

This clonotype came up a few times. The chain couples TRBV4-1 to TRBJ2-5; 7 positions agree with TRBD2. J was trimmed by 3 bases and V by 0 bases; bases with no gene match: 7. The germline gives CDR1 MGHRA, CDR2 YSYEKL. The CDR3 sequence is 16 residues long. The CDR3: CASSQEAGLPKETQYF. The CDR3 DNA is TGCGCCAGCAGCCAAGAAGCGGGACTGCCTAAAGAGACCCAGTACTTC.

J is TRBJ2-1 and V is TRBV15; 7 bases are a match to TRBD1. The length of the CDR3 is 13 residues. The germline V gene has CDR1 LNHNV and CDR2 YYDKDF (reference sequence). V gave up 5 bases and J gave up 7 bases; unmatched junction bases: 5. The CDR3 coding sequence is TGTGCCACCAGCCAGAGGGGGCTGAATGAGCAGTTCTTC. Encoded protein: CATSQRGLNEQFF. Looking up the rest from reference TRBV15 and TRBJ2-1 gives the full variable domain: DAMVIQNPRYQVTQFGKPVTLSCSQTLNHNVMYWYQQKSSQAPKLLFHYYDKDFNNEADTPDNFQSRRPNTSFCFLDIRSPGLGDTAMYLCATSQRGLNEQFFGPGTRLTVL.

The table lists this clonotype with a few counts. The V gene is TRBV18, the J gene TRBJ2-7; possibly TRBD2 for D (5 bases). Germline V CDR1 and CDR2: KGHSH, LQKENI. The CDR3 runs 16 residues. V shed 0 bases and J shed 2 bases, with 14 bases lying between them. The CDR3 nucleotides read TGTGCCAGCTCACCACCGTCGACTAAGAATACCTACGAGCAGTACTTC. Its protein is CASSPPSTKNTYEQYF.

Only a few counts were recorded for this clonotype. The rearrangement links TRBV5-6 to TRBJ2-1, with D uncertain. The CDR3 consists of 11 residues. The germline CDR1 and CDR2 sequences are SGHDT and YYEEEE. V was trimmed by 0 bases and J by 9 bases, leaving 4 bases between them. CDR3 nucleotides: TGTGCCAGCAGCTTGGCCGCTGAGCAGTTCTTC. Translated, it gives CASSLAAEQFF.

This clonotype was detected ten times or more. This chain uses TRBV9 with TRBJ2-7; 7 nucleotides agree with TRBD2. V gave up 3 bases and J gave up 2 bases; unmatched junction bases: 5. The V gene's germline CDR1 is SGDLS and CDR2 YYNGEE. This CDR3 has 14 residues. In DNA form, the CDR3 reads TGTGCCAGCAGCGAAAGCGGGACCCCCTACGAGCAGTACTTC. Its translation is CASSESGTPYEQYF. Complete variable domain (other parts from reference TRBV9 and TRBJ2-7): DSGVTQTPKHLITATGQRVTLRCSPRSGDLSVYWYQQSLDQGLQFLIQYYNGEERAKGNILERFSAQQFPDLHSELNLSSLELGDSALYFCASSESGTPYEQYFGPGTRLTVT.

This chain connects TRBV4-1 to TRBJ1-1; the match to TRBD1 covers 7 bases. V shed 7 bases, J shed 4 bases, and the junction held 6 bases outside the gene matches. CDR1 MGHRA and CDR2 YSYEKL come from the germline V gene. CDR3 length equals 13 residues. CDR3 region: CASTQGGGTEAFF. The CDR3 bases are TGCGCCAGCACCCAGGGGGGGGGCACTGAAGCTTTCTTT.

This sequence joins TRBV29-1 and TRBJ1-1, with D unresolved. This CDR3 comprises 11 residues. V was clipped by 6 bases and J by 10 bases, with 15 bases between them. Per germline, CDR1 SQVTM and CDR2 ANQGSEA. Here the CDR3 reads CSVRQTRGAFF. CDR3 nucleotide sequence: TGCAGCGTGAGACAAACACGGGGAGCTTTCTTT.

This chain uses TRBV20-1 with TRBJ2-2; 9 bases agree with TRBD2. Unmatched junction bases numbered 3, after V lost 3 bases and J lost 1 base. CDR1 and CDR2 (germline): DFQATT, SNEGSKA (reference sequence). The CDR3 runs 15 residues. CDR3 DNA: TGCAGTGCTAGGGTACTAGCGGGGAACACCGGGGAGCTGTTTTTT. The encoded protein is CSARVLAGNTGELFF.